Sequencing of this T cell receptor (beta chain) was carried out in a study of blood T cell repertoires in COVID-19. Study as a whole: COVID-19 samples collected from the United States, Italy and Spain covered acute and convalescent phases. T cells, B-cell-depleted T cells, or PBMCs provided the cDNA or gDNA that served as material.

Original processing methods: Scientists estimated how many nucleated cells there were by amplifying reference gene primers. Clones were read by immunoSEQ multiplex PCR, and TCRdb kept only the in-frame ones, dropping some. The V and J calls and clone size were taken over from that table, and D and trimming were inferred from the DNA. This table holds around 150,000 clones, roughly 87% found once. The germline V gene encodes CDR1 LNHNV and CDR2 YYDKDF (reference sequence). V trimming: 5 bases; J trimming: 6 bases; junction bases outside the gene matches: 5. This CDR3 has 14 amino acids. The clonotype comes from a woman aged 55 to 70 with active or convalescent COVID-19. The sample taken for sequencing was peripheral blood. The chain joins TRBV15 to TRBJ1-4, with 8 bases identical to TRBD1. DNA for the CDR3: TGTGCCACCAGCGGACAGGGCCCATATGAAAAACTGTTTTTT. This translates into CATSGQGPYEKLFF.